Shown below are 23 T cell receptor beta chains from a single sample sequenced in a study of beta chain features in type 1 diabetes. Of the isolated RNA, all was reverse transcribed, and so the sequenced material was expressed TCRB transcripts. TCRdb's copy holds only in-frame clones and misses some; the assay was immunoSEQ multiplex PCR. The table lists 250,000 to 350,000 clones, roughly an eighth of them singletons. No cognate antigen is known for these TCRs. Overall study results and limits: All four CD4+ subsets of Type 1 diabetes patients contained TCRB CDR3s that were moderately but significantly shorter.

Sequencing was done on a sample of naive CD4+ T cells from blood. The receptors derive from a man aged 25-45 years with type 1 diabetes.

This chain connects TRBV2 to TRBJ1-2; TRBD1 is a possible D gene (5 bases). Trimming took 2 bases from V and 8 from J, leaving 12 bases between them. The CDR3 extends over 13 amino acids. Germline V gene data show CDR1 as SNHLY and CDR2 as FYNNEI. In DNA, the CDR3 is TGTGCCAGCAGTGAATCAGGGTTAGTCGGCTACACCTTC. Translation gives CASSESGLVGYTF.

This chain uses TRBV5-4 with TRBJ2-3; 8 bases are shared with TRBD2. CDR3 length: 16 amino acids. Germline CDR1 and CDR2: SGHNT and YYREEE (reference sequence). Germline trimming cut 0 bases from V and 0 bases from J; bases unmatched to any gene: 3. The CDR3 bases are TGTGCCAGCAGCTTGGACGGGAGGGGGAGCACAGATACGCAGTATTTT. Its translation: CASSLDGRGSTDTQYF. Using reference TRBV5-4 and TRBJ2-3 for the parts outside the CDR3, the full variable domain is ETGVTQSPTHLIKTRGQQVTLRCSSQSGHNTVSWYQQALGQGPQFIFQYYREEENGRGNFPPRFSGLQFPNYSSELNVNALELDDSALYLCASSLDGRGSTDTQYFGPGTRLTVL.

This clone was detected only a few times. This sequence joins TRBV7-9 and TRBJ2-3, with 13 bases that match TRBD2. The CDR3 spans 18 residues. The ends lost 4 bases at V and 5 bases at J; junction bases unmatched: 12. Germline-derived CDR1 and CDR2 are SEHNR and FQNEAQ (reference sequence). Written as DNA, the CDR3 is TGTGCCAGCAGCTCAACCGGGACTAGCGGGGTGGAGGGAGATACGCAGTATTTT. This encodes CASSSTGTSGVEGDTQYF.

This sequence joins TRBV28 and TRBJ2-7; 9 bases line up with TRBD1. Germline V lookup: CDR1 MDHEN, CDR2 SYDVKM. V lost 5 bases and J lost 4; bases outside the gene matches: 12. This CDR3 has 16 amino acids. In nucleotides, the CDR3 is TGTGCCAGCAGTCTCATTGGGGGACAGGGAGAATACGAGCAGTACTTC. Protein: CASSLIGGQGEYEQYF.

This sequence joins TRBV6-5 and TRBJ2-2, with TRBD2 identical over 7 bases. With V trimmed by 6 bases and J by 4 bases, 8 bases remained unmatched. Germline assignment: CDR1 MNHEY and CDR2 SVGAGI. CDR3 length: 15 residues. Written as DNA, the CDR3 is TGTGCCAGCAGGAAGAGCGGGGAACCCACCGGGGAGCTGTTTTTT. It codes for CASRKSGEPTGELFF.

This clone was seen a handful of times. The CDR3 bases are TGCGCCAGCAGCTTACAGGTTACCTACGAGCAGTACTTC. It yields the protein CASSLQVTYEQYF. The chain has TRBV5-1 and TRBJ2-7; D may be TRBD1 (5 bases). This CDR3 is 13 amino acids long. V was clipped by 2 bases and J by 2 bases, with 8 bases between them. Germline lookup yields CDR1 SGHRS and CDR2 YFSETQ.

This clone showed up just a few times. V and J are TRBV28 and TRBJ2-3; 10 bases are a match to TRBD1. V shed 5 bases, J shed 4 bases, and the junction held 9 bases outside the gene matches. The CDR3 totals 16 residues. CDR1 is MDHEN and CDR2 is SYDVKM in the germline V gene. This chain's CDR3 is CASSGADRGRSDTQYF. In DNA, the CDR3 is TGTGCCAGCAGTGGAGCAGACAGGGGGCGATCAGATACGCAGTATTTT.

This clone has more than one count but fewer than ten. This chain uses TRBV10-3 with TRBJ2-1, with 7 bases identical to TRBD2. V lost 10 bases, J lost 0 bases, and 9 bases stayed unmatched. Germline V gives CDR1 ENHRY, CDR2 SYGVKD. The CDR3 consists of 15 residues. The CDR3 spells CATTSGTSSYNEQFF. CDR3 bases: TGTGCCACCACCAGCGGGACGAGCTCCTACAATGAGCAGTTCTTC.

This clone came up a few times. V and J are TRBV6-1 and TRBJ1-2, with a weak D call TRBD1 (5 bases). Germline V gene lookup returns CDR1 MNHNS and CDR2 SASEGT. V lost 7 bases and J lost 2, with 14 bases in between. The CDR3 is 14 residues long. Written as DNA, the CDR3 is TGTGCCAGCATGAAGGGGAACTCGAACTATGGCTACACCTTC. Its protein product is CASMKGNSNYGYTF.

The gene calls are TRBV30 and TRBJ1-5; no firm D call. V lost 0 bases and J 6 bases, leaving 12 bases between the germline ends. Germline V gene lookup returns CDR1 GTSNPN and CDR2 SVGIG (reference sequence). The CDR3 loop spans 14 amino acids. CDR3 in DNA: TGTGCCTGGAGTGTACCTTTAAGAGGTCAGCCCCAGCATTTT. Encoded protein: CAWSVPLRGQPQHF.

This clone was recorded a few times. The gene calls are TRBV15 and TRBJ2-1; 9 bases are shared with TRBD1. The V gene's germline CDR1 is LNHNV and CDR2 YYDKDF (reference sequence). The CDR3 contains 15 residues. J gave up 6 bases and V 0 bases, and 3 bases lay outside the gene matches. CDR3 protein: CATSREWDRVNEQFF. Here the CDR3 DNA reads TGTGCCACCAGCAGAGAGTGGGACAGGGTCAATGAGCAGTTCTTC.

The V and J genes are TRBV18 and TRBJ1-5; D might be TRBD1 (6 bases). Germline V gene lookup returns CDR1 KGHSH and CDR2 LQKENI. V dropped 1 base and J dropped 6 bases, with 7 bases sitting between them. This CDR3 has 13 amino acids. The CDR3 protein is CASSPRDTQPQHF. CDR3 in DNA: TGTGCCAGCTCACCACGGGACACTCAGCCCCAGCATTTT.

This chain joins TRBV7-3 and TRBJ2-6, with 12 bases lining up with TRBD2. J was trimmed by 1 base and V by 1 base; bases with no gene match: 17. In germline, CDR1 is SGHTA, CDR2 FQGTGA. This CDR3 is 23 amino acids long. CDR3 DNA: TGTGCCAGCAGCTTAAGACTAGCGGGAGCTGTAGGGGACTATGGGTCTGGGGCCAACGTCCTGACTTTC. It specifies CASSLRLAGAVGDYGSGANVLTF. Variable domain in full (rest from reference TRBV7-3 and TRBJ2-6): GAGVSQTPSNKVTEKGKYVELRCDPISGHTALYWYRQSLGQGPEFLIYFQGTGAADDSGLPNDRFFAVRPEGSVSTLKIQRTERGDSAVYLCASSLRLAGAVGDYGSGANVLTFGAGSRLTVL.

This clone was found a few times. The chain couples TRBV29-1 to TRBJ2-1; D might be TRBD1 (6 bases). The germline gives CDR1 SQVTM, CDR2 ANQGSEA. Trimming took off 6 bases at V and 0 bases at J, with 12 bases between the two ends. This CDR3 has 14 amino acids. CDR3 in amino acids: CSVTGTNSYNEQFF. In nucleotides, the CDR3 is TGCAGCGTGACCGGGACAAACTCCTACAATGAGCAGTTCTTC.

This clone occurred a few times. The CDR3: CASSLRDRIYEQYF. For the CDR3, the DNA is TGTGCCAGCAGCTTAAGAGACAGGATCTACGAGCAGTACTTC. The rearrangement joins TRBV5-6 to TRBJ2-7; TRBD1 is a possible D gene (6 bases). The CDR3 is made up of 14 amino acids. Germline loops: CDR1 SGHDT, CDR2 YYEEEE. V lost 2 bases and J lost 3, with 12 bases in between.

Only a few counts were recorded for this clone. The chain has TRBV6-1 and TRBJ2-3; 13 bases map to TRBD2. The CDR3 has 18 amino acids. V gave up 1 base and J gave up 4 bases; unmatched junction bases: 8. The germline gives CDR1 MNHNS, CDR2 SASEGT. The CDR3 sequence is CASSEGGLAGVNADTQYF. CDR3 nucleotides: TGTGCCAGCAGTGAAGGAGGACTAGCGGGAGTGAACGCAGATACGCAGTATTTT.

This clone was seen a handful of times. The chain links TRBV5-4 to TRBJ2-1; TRBD2 agrees at 10 bases. CDR3 length: 12 residues. V lost 3 bases to trimming and J lost 12 bases; unmatched junction nucleotides: 3. Per the germline V gene, CDR1 is SGHNT and CDR2 is YYREEE (reference sequence). CDR3: CASSSSGSAQFF. CDR3 in DNA: TGTGCCAGCAGCTCTAGCGGGAGCGCGCAGTTCTTC. Full variable domain (outside the CDR3, taken from reference TRBV5-4 and TRBJ2-1): ETGVTQSPTHLIKTRGQQVTLRCSSQSGHNTVSWYQQALGQGPQFIFQYYREEENGRGNFPPRFSGLQFPNYSSELNVNALELDDSALYLCASSSSGSAQFFGPGTRLTVL.

This chain joins TRBV29-1 and TRBJ1-1; TRBD1 aligns across 7 bases. Trimming removed 7 bases from V and 0 bases from J; junction bases left unmatched: 5. Germline V gives CDR1 SQVTM, CDR2 ANQGSEA. This CDR3 is 13 amino acids long. CDR3 nucleotide sequence: TGCAGCGGATCCGGGACAGTGAACACTGAAGCTTTCTTT. Its protein product is CSGSGTVNTEAFF.

The table lists this clone with a few counts. V usage is TRBV11-2 and J usage is TRBJ2-1; D is possibly TRBD2 (5 bases). CDR3 length: 11 amino acids. V was clipped by 5 bases and J by 12 bases, with 11 bases between them. The V gene's germline CDR1 is SGHAT and CDR2 FQNNGV. CDR3 nucleotide sequence: TGTGCCAGCAGCCCCGACTACGGGCAGTTCTTC. Its translation: CASSPDYGQFF.

The chain joins TRBV28 to TRBJ2-1; TRBD2 agrees at 10 bases. With V trimmed by 3 bases and J by 7 bases, 3 bases remained unmatched. Germline V gives CDR1 MDHEN, CDR2 SYDVKM. The CDR3 covers 14 residues. This CDR3 reads CASSFLAGANEQFF. CDR3 DNA sequence: TGTGCCAGCAGTTTCCTAGCGGGAGCAAATGAGCAGTTCTTC.

This clone was found a few times. J is TRBJ2-1 and V is TRBV6-4; 16 nucleotides agree with TRBD2. CDR1 is MRHNA, CDR2 SNTAGT, per germline. The CDR3 runs to 15 residues. Trimming removed 9 bases from V and 7 bases from J; junction bases left unmatched: 6. This CDR3 is CARPRGLAGGNEQFF. The CDR3 region has the DNA TGTGCCAGACCCCGGGGACTAGCGGGAGGGAATGAGCAGTTCTTC.

This clone was seen a few times. The J gene is TRBJ2-7, the V gene TRBV11-1, with 7 nucleotides matching TRBD1. After removal of 2 bases from V and 4 bases from J, the junction contained 5 bases not matched to a gene. Per the germline V gene, CDR1 is SGHAT and CDR2 is FQDESV (reference sequence). The CDR3 contains 14 residues. CDR3 sequence: CASSLSEGAYEQYF. CDR3 nucleotides: TGTGCCAGCAGCTTAAGCGAGGGGGCGTACGAGCAGTACTTC.

This clone has a handful of counts. This chain connects TRBV4-3 to TRBJ1-5; D remains ambiguous. Trimming cost V 1 base and J 4 bases, with 17 bases left between them. CDR1 and CDR2 from the germline V gene are LGHNA and YSLEER. The CDR3 consists of 17 residues. The CDR3 protein is CASSQALTPWANQPQHF. The CDR3 DNA is TGCGCCAGCAGCCAAGCCCTCACTCCTTGGGCAAATCAGCCCCAGCATTTT.